This TCR beta chain came from a study of T-cell memory formation after mild COVID-19. Whole-study context: In these data, TCR clusters were largely donor specific.

This clonotype was detected a few times. Germline assignment: CDR1 MNHEY and CDR2 SMNVEV (reference sequence). V lost 5 bases to trimming and J lost 7 bases; unmatched junction nucleotides: 5. The CDR3 has 15 residues. In TCRdb, the 5' RACE reads were re-called with MiXCR into one record per CDR3 protein. The profile shows about 470,000 distinct CDR3 sequences, 20% to 30% of them singletons. The J gene is TRBJ2-1, the V gene TRBV27; 13 positions match TRBD2. The clonotype was recovered from an adult woman who had mild COVID-19 (a few samples of this study predate the infection). Cell type and time point are not known. The sequencing sample was made of PBMCs or a T cell subset sorted from them (not recorded which). The CDR3 spells CASSAGTSGTNEQFF. The CDR3, as DNA: TGTGCCAGCAGTGCCGGGACTAGCGGGACGAATGAGCAGTTCTTC.